This T cell receptor (beta chain) comes out of a study of T-cell memory formation after mild COVID-19. Study-wide results and caveats: CD8+ contracting clones occupied EMRA, while CD4+ ones occupied mainly CM and EM. The study detected some responding clones in pre-infection memory, suggesting cross-reactive memory joined. While clones contracting from day 15 to 85 were balanced between CD4 and CD8, later expanders leaned CD4+.

This clonotype was picked up a small number of times. What it binds is unknown. The CDR3 consists of 17 residues. Germline V gene lookup returns CDR1 LNHNV and CDR2 YYDKDF (reference sequence). The junction had 8 bases not matched to a gene; V was cut back by 2 bases and J by 0 bases. Libraries for TCRalpha and TCRbeta carried sample barcodes and unique molecular identifiers via 5'RACE. TCRdb passed the 5' RACE reads through MiXCR, listing each CDR3 protein once. Among roughly 250,000 distinct CDR3 sequences listed, 16% were seen once. The chain is built from TRBV15 and TRBJ1-1, with 8 bases that match TRBD1. The sequenced material came from PBMCs or a T cell subset sorted from them (not recorded which). This TCR was sampled from a man between 18 and 29 years old who had mild COVID-19 (a few samples of this study predate the infection). Cell type and time point are not known. CDR3 in DNA: TGTGCCACCAGCAGATCCCGGACAGGGCAAATGAACACTGAAGCTTTCTTT. Translated, it gives CATSRSRTGQMNTEAFF.